Listed below are T cell receptor beta chains from one sample, sequenced in a study of shared clonotypes between healthy human individuals. The method was immunoSEQ multiplex PCR; TCRdb's version includes in-frame clones alone and lacks a portion of them. The data hold about 2.3 million clones, with approximately 93% observed a single time. Sequencing was done on a sample of naive CD4+ T cells from PBMCs. Receptor source: a man younger than 30 in good health. Some clones in this sample may be carry-over from other donors' samples. The CDR3 runs from the conserved cysteine through the conserved F or W. A D gene is named only where the DNA matches it firmly. Size tells how often a clone was seen (once, few, many) or the class of an expanded clone, and some rows leave it out.

d_gene: NA
abundance: NA
j_gene: TRBJ1-1
v_gene: TRBV9
CDR3aa: CASSVLSMNTEAFF
CDR3nt: TGTGCCAGCAGCGTGCTTAGCATGAACACTGAAGCTTTCTTT

d_gene: NA
abundance: NA
j_gene: TRBJ2-1
v_gene: TRBV18
CDR3aa: CASSPPSLAGTEQFF
CDR3nt: TGTGCCAGCTCACCACCGTCCCTAGCAGGCACTGAGCAGTTCTTC

d_gene: TRBD1
abundance: NA
j_gene: TRBJ1-4
v_gene: TRBV5-1
CDR3aa: CASSQTQGAGEKLFF
CDR3nt: TGCGCCAGCAGCCAGACGCAGGGGGCCGGCGAAAAACTGTTTTTT

d_gene: TRBD2
abundance: NA
j_gene: TRBJ2-5
v_gene: TRBV27
CDR3aa: CASSLFRWGGPEETQYF
CDR3nt: TGTGCCAGCAGCCTTTTTCGATGGGGAGGGCCAGAAGAGACCCAGTACTTC

d_gene: NA
abundance: NA
j_gene: TRBJ2-3
v_gene: TRBV5-1
CDR3aa: CASSLGSGTDTQYF
CDR3nt: TGCGCCAGCAGCTTGGGTTCCGGCACAGATACGCAGTATTTT

d_gene: NA
abundance: NA
j_gene: TRBJ1-3
v_gene: TRBV7-9
CDR3aa: CASSLLPGTDGNTIYF
CDR3nt: TGTGCCAGCAGCCTCCTCCCCGGGACGGATGGAAACACCATATATTTT

d_gene: NA
abundance: NA
j_gene: TRBJ1-1
v_gene: TRBV9
CDR3aa: CASSVGTVNTEAFF
CDR3nt: TGTGCCAGCAGCGTGGGGACGGTGAACACTGAAGCTTTCTTT

d_gene: NA
abundance: NA
j_gene: TRBJ1-2
v_gene: TRBV28
CDR3aa: CASRSPTRGLGYTF
CDR3nt: TGTGCCAGCCGGTCCCCAACGAGAGGGCTTGGCTACACCTTC

d_gene: NA
abundance: NA
j_gene: TRBJ1-4
v_gene: TRBV6-5
CDR3aa: CASSPTVTNEKLFF
CDR3nt: TGTGCCAGCAGTCCGACGGTGACTAATGAAAAACTGTTTTTT

d_gene: NA
abundance: NA
j_gene: TRBJ2-1
v_gene: TRBV2
CDR3aa: CASKGAVTYNEQFF
CDR3nt: TGTGCCAGCAAAGGAGCAGTAACATACAATGAGCAGTTCTTC

d_gene: TRBD1
abundance: NA
j_gene: TRBJ1-1
v_gene: TRBV27
CDR3aa: CASSFGQGGNTEAFF
CDR3nt: TGTGCCAGCAGTTTCGGACAGGGAGGGAACACTGAAGCTTTCTTT

d_gene: NA
abundance: few
j_gene: TRBJ1-5
v_gene: TRBV9
CDR3aa: CASSVGTGAGQPQHF
CDR3nt: TGTGCCAGCAGCGTAGGGACGGGGGCCGGTCAGCCCCAGCATTTT

d_gene: TRBD2
abundance: NA
j_gene: TRBJ2-1
v_gene: TRBV30
CDR3aa: CAWSRLAGVNEQFF
CDR3nt: TGTGCCTGGAGTCGGCTAGCGGGAGTCAATGAGCAGTTCTTC

d_gene: NA
abundance: NA
j_gene: TRBJ2-5
v_gene: TRBV6-1
CDR3aa: CASSPGVQETQYF
CDR3nt: TGTGCCAGCAGTCCGGGGGTTCAAGAGACCCAGTACTTC